This T cell receptor (beta chain) is from a study of cytotoxic CD8 clonotypes in ibrutinib-treated CLL. About the study: Overall, some 25 responses were partial and 2 complete; following median roughly 62 months, roughly 15 patients stayed remitted and some 12 progressed. Mean per-sample yields comprised around 230,000 productive templates and 85,000 to 100,000 productive rearrangements. Study-wide results and limits: Clonality increased at ibrutinib response, then returned toward baseline at progression.

Only in-frame clones appear in the TCRdb table, and some are missing; sequencing was by immunoSEQ multiplex PCR. Of more than 150,000 clones in the sample, around 72% were seen once. CDR1 and CDR2 (germline): PRHDT, FYEKMQ (reference sequence). V lost 5 bases and J 5 bases, leaving 9 bases between the germline ends. The length of the CDR3 is 12 residues. Genomic DNA in an amount of approximately 2 micrograms was extracted from cryopreserved PBMCs and used for the preparation of TCR beta libraries. As to this clone: The antigen remains unidentified.

Material: PBMCs, obtained after 24 months of ibrutinib treatment. The V and J genes are TRBV13 and TRBJ1-2; unclear D gene. The sequence derives from a human donor with chronic lymphocytic leukemia. DNA of the CDR3: TGTGCCAGCAGCCTCGACACTTATGGCTACACCTTC. Residues: CASSLDTYGYTF. The whole variable domain, remainder taken from reference TRBV13 and TRBJ1-2, is AAGVIQSPRHLIKEKRETATLKCYPIPRHDTVYWYQQGPGQDPQFLISFYEKMQSDKGSIPDRFSAQQFSDYHSELNMSSLELGDSALYFCASSLDTYGYTFGSGTRLTVV.